These T cell receptor beta chains were read from a single sample in a study of CD8+ T cells in alopecia areata. Method: immunoSEQ multiplex PCR; TCRdb's copy keeps in-frame clones and lacks some. The sample lists about 200,000 clones; 58% were seen once. The specimen comprised CD4+ T cells sorted from blood, sampled at week 24, from a patient treated with tofacitinib. All receptors derive from a human donor with alopecia areata. CDR3s include the opening cysteine and the closing phenylalanine or tryptophan. D genes are given only for firm matches. Clone size is shown for a subset of rows, as once, few, many or a class of expanded clone.

j_call clone_size v_call d_call cdr3_nt cdr3_aa
TRBJ2-3 . TRBV7-2 . TGTGCCAGCAGCACACCGGGAGGACAGCATACGCAGTATTTT CASSTPGGQHTQYF
TRBJ2-5 . TRBV11-2 . TGTGCCAGCAGCTTGGGTGTGGAAGAGACCCAGTACTTC CASSLGVEETQYF
TRBJ2-5 once TRBV5-1 . TGCGCCAGCAGCTTGAGAGGGGGAGAGACCCAGTACTTC CASSLRGGETQYF
TRBJ2-7 few TRBV5-1 . TGCGCCAGCAGCTTGGTCCCGGGAAGCTACGAGCAGTACTTC CASSLVPGSYEQYF
TRBJ1-2 . TRBV11-2 . TGTGCCAGCACCCACCTTGACCTTCCCACGGGCTACACCTTC CASTHLDLPTGYTF
TRBJ1-2 . TRBV25-1 . TGTGCCAGTTCGGGGGGGCTCGGTGGCTACACCTTC CASSGGLGGYTF
TRBJ1-1 few TRBV25-1 . TGTGCCAGCAGTGGGACGGGGATTGAGGGCACTGAAGCTTTCTTT CASSGTGIEGTEAFF
TRBJ2-7 few TRBV29-1 TRBD1 TGCAGCGTTGGGGGTCAGGGGGCCTACGAGCAGTACTTC CSVGGQGAYEQYF
TRBJ2-7 . TRBV5-4 . TGTGCCAGCAGCGGAGGCCCTGTTCCCTACGAGCAGTACTTC CASSGGPVPYEQYF
TRBJ2-3 . TRBV5-6 TRBD2 TGTGCCAGCAGCGACTGGACTAGCGGGGGCACAGATACGCAGTATTTT CASSDWTSGGTDTQYF
TRBJ2-5 . TRBV2 . TGTGCCAGCAGCCTTGACCAAGAGACCCAGTACTTC CASSLDQETQYF
TRBJ2-2 . TRBV5-1 . TGCGCCAGCAAAGGGGACCCTAACACCGGGGAGCTGTTTTTT CASKGDPNTGELFF
TRBJ1-2 once TRBV9 . TGTGCCAGCAGCGTAGGAGCGGGGGATGGCTACACCTTC CASSVGAGDGYTF
TRBJ1-5 . TRBV5-8 . TGTGCCAGCAGCTTGGATCGCAGGGTCAATCAGCCCCAGCATTTT CASSLDRRVNQPQHF
TRBJ1-1 . TRBV29-1 . TGCAGCGTGGAGGGCGGCCAGAACACTGAAGCTTTCTTT CSVEGGQNTEAFF
TRBJ1-2 . TRBV7-8 . TGTGCCAGCAGCAACACAGTGGACTATGGCTACACCTTC CASSNTVDYGYTF
TRBJ2-1 . TRBV4-1 TRBD1 TGCGCCAGCAGCCAAGTGGGACAGGGAAACAATGAGCAGTTCTTC CASSQVGQGNNEQFF
TRBJ2-3 few TRBV29-1 TRBD2 TGCAGCGTTGAGGACAGGATCGGGCTAGCGGGAGGGCACCTCGCAGATACGCAGTATTTT CSVEDRIGLAGGHLADTQYF
TRBJ2-7 . TRBV5-1 . TGCGCCAGCAGCTTGGACAGAGACTACGAGCAGTACTTC CASSLDRDYEQYF
TRBJ2-5 . TRBV14 TRBD2 TGTGCCAGCAGCCACGGACTAGCGGGGATATTTCAAGAGACCCAGTACTTC CASSHGLAGIFQETQYF
TRBJ2-5 . TRBV6-6 . TGTGCCAGCAGTACCCCAGGGGAGACCCAGTACTTC CASSTPGETQYF
TRBJ2-4 many TRBV7-9 . TGTGCCAGCAGCTTAGTCGGCAGACGGGTAGCCAAAAACATTCAGTACTTC CASSLVGRRVAKNIQYF
TRBJ2-5 once TRBV15 . TGTGCCACCAGCAGAGCTGCAGGGCGGGAGACCCAGTACTTC CATSRAAGRETQYF
TRBJ2-3 few TRBV5-6 . TGTGCCAGCGGGGACCGGAGGCAGGCTAGCACAGATACGCAGTATTTT CASGDRRQASTDTQYF
TRBJ1-2 . TRBV30 . TGTGCCTGGACGTCGGGTAACTATGGCTACACCTTC CAWTSGNYGYTF
TRBJ2-3 few TRBV4-2 . TGTGCCAGCAGCCAAGAAATAAGTCGTACGCAGTATTTT CASSQEISRTQYF
TRBJ1-2 . TRBV14 TRBD1 TGTGCCAGCAGCCAACTAGACAGGGGTTCGAATGGCTACACCTTC CASSQLDRGSNGYTF
TRBJ2-7 few TRBV7-3 TRBD2 TGTGCCAGCAGCTCCTTAGCGGGAGCCGAGCAGTACTTC CASSSLAGAEQYF
TRBJ2-2 few TRBV7-9 . TGTGCCAGCAGCCCCCGGACGGTGAACACCGGGGAGCTGTTTTTT CASSPRTVNTGELFF
TRBJ1-2 . TRBV6-5 . TGTGCCAGCAGTCAGACGGATACCTATGGCTACACCTTC CASSQTDTYGYTF
TRBJ1-2 . TRBV28 . TGTGCCAGCAGCCTTCGGACGGTCTATGGCTACACCTTC CASSLRTVYGYTF
TRBJ2-5 . TRBV29-1 . TGCAGCGTTGACAGCGGTGCAGAGACCCAGTACTTC CSVDSGAETQYF
TRBJ2-2 . TRBV10-3 TRBD1 TGTGCCATCAACAGTCGGCAGGGGGCATCCGGGGAGCTGTTTTTT CAINSRQGASGELFF
TRBJ2-1 . TRBV9 . TGTGCCAGCAGCGTAGGGGGGGATCTTAGCAATGAGCAGTTCTTC CASSVGGDLSNEQFF
TRBJ2-2 few TRBV5-4 . TGTGCCAGCAGCGGGACCGGGGAGCTGTTTTTT CASSGTGELFF
TRBJ2-1 . TRBV5-1 . TGCGCCAGCAGCTTGGGTGCAGGGGCTGGGAATGAGCAGTTCTTC CASSLGAGAGNEQFF
TRBJ2-3 . TRBV7-2 TRBD2 TGTGCCAGTGAACTAGCGGGGTCCACAGATACGCAGTATTTT CASELAGSTDTQYF
TRBJ2-7 . TRBV9 . TGTGCCAGCAGCGTAGATGCGCGATACGAGCAGTACTTC CASSVDARYEQYF
TRBJ2-6 . TRBV5-4 . TGTGCCAGCAGGGGGGAGGCGGGGATCTCTGGGGCCAACGTCCTGACTTTC CASRGEAGISGANVLTF
TRBJ2-7 many TRBV6-5 TRBD1 TGTGCCAGCAGTTCTACGTGGACAGGGGATAGCGAGCAGTACTTC CASSSTWTGDSEQYF
TRBJ1-2 . TRBV5-4 . TGTGCCAGCAGCCACAAGGACAGATTATATGGCTACACCTTC CASSHKDRLYGYTF
TRBJ2-7 . TRBV5-1 TRBD2 TGCGCCAGCAGCAGAGATACTAGCGGGGGGTACGAGCAGTACTTC CASSRDTSGGYEQYF
TRBJ2-5 few TRBV5-1 . TGCGCCAGCAGCTTGGCGGTGGAGATCCAAGAGACCCAGTACTTC CASSLAVEIQETQYF
TRBJ1-2 . TRBV6-5 TRBD1 TGTGCCAGCAGATCATACAGGGGATACTCTGGCTACACCTTC CASRSYRGYSGYTF
TRBJ2-7 . TRBV20-1 TRBD1 TGCAGTGCTAGAAAGGGACAGGCCCAGTACTTC CSARKGQAQYF
TRBJ2-1 . TRBV10-3 . TGTGCCATCAGTGAGTCTAAAAGGGGGGGACACTCCTACAATGAGCAGTTCTTC CAISESKRGGHSYNEQFF
TRBJ2-4 . TRBV7-2 . TGTGCCAGCAGCGATCCGGGGTCGATTCAGTACTTC CASSDPGSIQYF
TRBJ2-1 many TRBV19 . TGTGCCAGTAGTATGCGAACAGCCTTCTACAATGAGCAGTTCTTC CASSMRTAFYNEQFF
TRBJ1-2 . TRBV27 . TGTGCCAGCAGCGTCGGAGGCTATGGCTACACCTTC CASSVGGYGYTF
TRBJ2-1 . TRBV11-3 TRBD2 TGTGCCAGCAGCTTAGCGGGAGGGGGTAGGGATGAGCAGTTCTTC CASSLAGGGRDEQFF
TRBJ1-1 . TRBV6-5 . TGTGCCAGCTCCAGGGGCCCGAGGACTGAAGCTTTCTTT CASSRGPRTEAFF